The 16 T cell receptor beta chains presented below share a single source sample, sequenced in a study of T-cell memory formation after mild COVID-19. TCRdb reprocessed the 5' RACE reads with MiXCR, giving one entry per CDR3 protein. Of a few hundred thousand distinct CDR3 sequences in the sample, 20% to 25% are singletons; the top ten hold around 20%. Sequencing was carried out using PBMCs or a T cell subset sorted from them (not recorded which). The receptor set was obtained from a man younger than 35 who had mild COVID-19 (a few samples of this study predate the infection). Cell type and time point are not known.

The J gene is TRBJ2-5, the V gene TRBV20-1; no definite D call. CDR3 length: 12 residues. Trimming took off 1 base at V and 5 bases at J, with 8 bases between the two ends. From germline, CDR1 is DFQATT and CDR2 SNEGSKA (reference sequence). CDR3 amino acids: CSARGPGETQYF. The CDR3 DNA sequence: TGCAGTGCTAGAGGTCCTGGTGAGACCCAGTACTTC.

The chain carries TRBV7-9 and TRBJ1-2; tentatively, D is TRBD1 (6 bases). The CDR3 is 15 amino acids. Per germline, CDR1 SEHNR and CDR2 FQNEAQ (reference sequence). V gave up 3 bases and J gave up 4 bases, with 15 bases separating them. The CDR3 loop is CASSFLGQKLYGYTF. CDR3 bases: TGTGCCAGCAGCTTTCTAGGACAGAAACTCTATGGCTACACCTTC.

This clonotype was detected a few times. The chain couples TRBV27 to TRBJ2-7, with 11 bases lining up with TRBD2. The trim removed 6 bases at V and 0 bases at J, leaving 7 bases unmatched. Per germline, CDR1 MNHEY and CDR2 SMNVEV (reference sequence). This CDR3 spans 16 amino acids. CDR3 protein: CASSTLAGGDSYEQYF. CDR3 sequence (DNA): TGTGCCAGCAGCACCCTAGCGGGGGGCGACTCCTACGAGCAGTACTTC.

This clonotype came up a few times. A read error is possible here, since a much larger clone lies one base away. The chain recombines TRBV6-6 with TRBJ1-1; no firm D call. Trimming shortened V by 0 bases and J by 5 bases, and 7 bases separated the two germline ends. The CDR3 covers 13 residues. Per the germline V gene, CDR1 is MNHNY and CDR2 is SVGAGI (reference sequence). The CDR3, as DNA: TGTGCCAGCAGTTACTCGACTGGGACTGAAGCTTTCTTT. Encoded protein: CASSYSTGTEAFF.

This chain's CDR3 is CASNRAGGAITDTQYF. The CDR3 coding sequence is TGTGCCAGCAATCGGGCCGGGGGCGCGATCACAGATACGCAGTATTTT. The chain recombines TRBV7-8 with TRBJ2-3; TRBD1 or TRBD2 may be the D gene (6 bases each). CDR1 SGHVS and CDR2 FQNEAQ come from the germline V gene. The ends were cut back, 7 bases at V and 2 bases at J, with 19 bases in the middle. CDR3 size: 16 residues. Drawing the rest from reference TRBV7-8 and TRBJ2-3, the complete variable domain is GAGVSQSPRYKVAKRGQDVALRCDPISGHVSLFWYQQALGQGPEFLTYFQNEAQLDKSGLPSDRFFAERPEGSVSTLKIQRTQQEDSAVYLCASNRAGGAITDTQYFGPGTRLTVL.

This clonotype was seen a few times. The genes are TRBV4-3 and TRBJ2-7; TRBD1 is a possible D gene (5 bases). Germline CDR1 is LGHNA and CDR2 is YSLEER. The CDR3 runs to 14 residues. The V and J ends lost 4 bases and 3 bases respectively, with 13 bases between them. The CDR3 coding sequence is TGCGCCAGCAGCCCCATGACAGTCAGCTACGAGCAGTACTTC. It yields the protein CASSPMTVSYEQYF.

V gene TRBV7-6 combines with J gene TRBJ1-2; 12 bases line up with TRBD1. Germline V gene data show CDR1 as SGHVS and CDR2 as FNYEAQ. The CDR3 has 15 amino acids. Trimming took 3 bases from V and 8 from J; bases not matched to a gene: 7. CDR3 coding DNA: TGTGCCAGCAGCTTTGGGACAGGGGGCGATCAAGGCTACACCTTC. It encodes CASSFGTGGDQGYTF.

The chain carries TRBV21-1 and TRBJ1-5. TRBV21-1 is a listed pseudogene. This CDR3 region has 17 residues. CDR3 protein: CASSRGFKAGGNQPQHF. As DNA, the CDR3 is TGTGCCAGCAGCCGGGGTTTTAAAGCGGGGGGCAATCAGCCCCAGCATTTT.

This clonotype has a handful of counts. This sequence joins TRBV5-1 and TRBJ2-5, with 11 bases fitting TRBD2. Germline CDR1 SGHRS, CDR2 YFSETQ. Trimming at V came to 2 bases and at J to 5 bases, leaving 5 bases not matched to a gene. The CDR3 has 15 amino acids. The CDR3 bases are TGCGCCAGCAGCTTACCTAGCGGGGGGTTGGAGACCCAGTACTTC. Translating it yields CASSLPSGGLETQYF.

In its sample, this clonotype was seen many times. The chain recombines TRBV5-1 with TRBJ2-3; D might be TRBD1 (6 bases). Trimming removed 3 bases at V and 4 bases at J, with 15 bases between. Germline V gene lookup returns CDR1 SGHRS and CDR2 YFSETQ. This CDR3 has 15 residues. The CDR3 here is CASSSTGLGPDTQYF. Written as DNA, the CDR3 is TGCGCCAGCAGCTCGACAGGCCTGGGGCCAGATACGCAGTATTTT.

The chain links TRBV2 to TRBJ2-7; D gene ambiguous. The V gene's germline CDR1 is SNHLY and CDR2 FYNNEI. Trimming left V 4 bases short and J 3 bases short, with 13 bases between. The CDR3 runs 14 residues. In DNA form, the CDR3 reads TGTGCCAGCAGTGTTTGGGCGGACGGCTACGAGCAGTACGTC. Its protein product is CASSVWADGYEQYV.

The chain is built from TRBV4-1 and TRBJ2-1; D uncertain. V was pared by 0 bases and J by 0 bases, with 9 bases between. This CDR3 region has 16 residues. The V gene's germline CDR1 is MGHRA and CDR2 YSYEKL. CDR3 residues: CASSQDSPSSYNEQFF. The CDR3, as DNA: TGCGCCAGCAGCCAAGATTCCCCGAGCTCCTACAATGAGCAGTTCTTC.

V usage is TRBV4-1 and J usage is TRBJ2-5, with 11 bases fitting TRBD2. Germline values: CDR1 MGHRA, CDR2 YSYEKL. Trimming removed 3 bases from V and 4 bases from J; junction bases left unmatched: 10. This CDR3 contains 17 residues. The CDR3 reads CASSHRTLLAGAETQYF. In nucleotides, the CDR3 is TGCGCCAGCAGCCATCGTACCCTACTAGCGGGGGCAGAGACCCAGTACTTC.

This clonotype was seen only a few times. The rearrangement uses TRBV7-2 and TRBJ1-2; perhaps TRBD1 as D (6 bases). The CDR3 totals 13 residues. V was pared by 0 bases and J by 6 bases, with 8 bases between. CDR1 and CDR2 from the germline V gene are SGHTA and FQGNSA. In DNA, the CDR3 is TGTGCCAGCAGCTTAGCGAGGGGGAATGGCTACACCTTC. It is translated as CASSLARGNGYTF.

This chain joins TRBV6-4 and TRBJ1-1, with D perhaps matching TRBD1 (5 bases). CDR1 is MRHNA, CDR2 SNTAGT, per germline. Trimming stripped 0 bases from V and 6 bases from J, with 14 bases between. This CDR3 has 15 residues. CDR3 sequence reads: CASSDSSDNGAEAFF. CDR3 DNA: TGTGCCAGCAGTGACTCGTCGGACAACGGGGCTGAAGCTTTCTTT.

This clonotype was observed a few times. The J gene is TRBJ1-2, the V gene TRBV29-1, with D uncertain. The CDR3 runs 11 residues. V was trimmed by 4 bases and J by 2 bases, leaving 5 bases between them. Germline assignment: CDR1 SQVTM and CDR2 ANQGSEA. The CDR3 region is CSVGGNYGYTF. The DNA of the CDR3 is TGCAGCGTTGGGGGAAACTATGGCTACACCTTC.